The T cell receptor (beta chain) described here comes from a study of blood T cells in healthy people across ages. Concerning this clonotype itself: Antigen unknown.

A second 7 to 11 cycle PCR used barcoded and J-beta primers. TCRdb passed the 5' RACE reads through MiXCR, listing each CDR3 protein once. The table lists 800,000 or so distinct CDR3 sequences, about 42% of them singletons. Study outcomes and limitations: Considered underestimates were the diversity estimates obtained from one million T cells. Greater diversity and more naive CD4+ cells were seen in long-lived donors than in aged donors.

V was clipped by 2 bases and J by 6 bases, with 10 bases between them. The CDR3 is made up of 13 amino acids. Per the germline V gene, CDR1 is SEHNR and CDR2 is FQNEAQ (reference sequence). What was sequenced was blood. This TCR derives from a man of 80 years or more in good health. The chain recombines TRBV7-9 with TRBJ1-1; D may be TRBD1 (6 bases). The CDR3 DNA reads as TGTGCCAGCAGCTTAACAGGGAAGTCTGAAGCTTTCTTT. Protein product: CASSLTGKSEAFF.